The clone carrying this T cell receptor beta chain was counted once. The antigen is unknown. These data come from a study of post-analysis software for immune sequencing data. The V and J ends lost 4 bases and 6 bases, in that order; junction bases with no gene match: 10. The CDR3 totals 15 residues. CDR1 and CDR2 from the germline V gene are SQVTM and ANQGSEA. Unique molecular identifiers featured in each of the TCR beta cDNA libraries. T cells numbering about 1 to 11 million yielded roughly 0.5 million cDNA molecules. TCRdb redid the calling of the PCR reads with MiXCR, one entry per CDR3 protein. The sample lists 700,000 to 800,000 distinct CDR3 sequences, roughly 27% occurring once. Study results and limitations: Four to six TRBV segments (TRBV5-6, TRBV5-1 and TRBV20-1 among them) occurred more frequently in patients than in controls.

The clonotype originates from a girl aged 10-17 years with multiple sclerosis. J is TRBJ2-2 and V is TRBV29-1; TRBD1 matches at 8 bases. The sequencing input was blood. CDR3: CSVGRQGIKSGELFF. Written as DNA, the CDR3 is TGCAGCGTTGGACGACAGGGGATTAAATCCGGGGAGCTGTTTTTT.